Listed below are T cell receptor beta chains from one sample, sequenced in a study of CXCR3-negative and CXCR3-positive naive CD8 T cells. TCRdb reprocessed the 5' RACE reads and reports one entry per CDR3 protein, with no DNA. The clone table shows tens of thousands of distinct CDR3 sequences, with the ten largest holding approximately 0.99%. Input material: naive CXCR3- CD8+ T cells from blood. These receptors originate from a human donor in good health. Some clones in this sample may be carry-over from other donors' samples. The CDR3 runs from the conserved cysteine through the conserved F or W. Not every row has a clone size; where given, it reads once, few, many or a size class.

>TRBJ2-3|.|TRBV28
CASSFTDRASDTQYF
>TRBJ1-1|.|TRBV12-3/TRBV12-4
CASSTTEGARDTEAFF
>TRBJ2-1|.|TRBV4-3
CASSPLAGANNEQFF
>TRBJ2-2|.|TRBV28
CASSLLAEGGELFF
>TRBJ2-5|.|TRBV6-5
CASSYDLAGAETQYF
>TRBJ2-7|.|TRBV7-9
CASSFLDRVYEQYF
>TRBJ2-4|.|TRBV6-5
CASSYNLGVVQYF
>TRBJ2-3|.|TRBV5-4
CASRGGGADTQYF
>TRBJ2-5|.|TRBV6-5
CASIPTDQETQYF
>TRBJ1-2|.|TRBV29-1
CSVEEHSLDDANYGYTF
>TRBJ2-1|.|TRBV28
CASSDVDIWGEQFF
>TRBJ2-7|.|TRBV5-6
CASSWTGTENYEQYF
>TRBJ2-1|.|TRBV29-1
CSVVQGAMNKQFF
>TRBJ1-2|.|TRBV28
CASSLLPVNANYGYTF
>TRBJ2-6|.|TRBV27
CASSLIGFGGANVLTF
>TRBJ2-7|.|TRBV4-3
CASSSRDRGTYEQYF
>TRBJ2-1|.|TRBV15
CATSRGQGVDEQFF
>TRBJ1-2|.|TRBV5-1
CASSSDRANYGYTF
>TRBJ1-1|.|TRBV19
CASSIAGNPNTEAFF
>TRBJ2-7|.|TRBV27
CASSFRVRFYEQYF
>TRBJ1-2|.|TRBV29-1
CSADSLYGYTF
>TRBJ2-1|.|TRBV7-9
CASRQSAGQGVHNEQFF
>TRBJ1-2|.|TRBV29-1
CSVEDPQGRTFYGYTF
>TRBJ1-1|.|TRBV12-3/TRBV12-4
CASSFQGHNTEAFF
>TRBJ2-5|.|TRBV28
CASSPRRAQETQYF
>TRBJ2-7|.|TRBV7-9
CASSLSGGPPEQYF
>TRBJ2-7|.|TRBV18
CASTNTGTGGYEQYF
>TRBJ2-7|.|TRBV12-3/TRBV12-4
CASSFGGGGRSGEQYF
>TRBJ2-4|.|TRBV7-3
CASGEGRTGFQYF
>TRBJ2-5|.|TRBV6-5
CASRPGLAGDQETQYF
>TRBJ2-2|.|TRBV6-5
CASSYGEGLDTGELFF
>TRBJ2-3|.|TRBV14
CASSPGVTSTDTQYF
>TRBJ1-1|.|TRBV4-1
CASSHVARGAFF
>TRBJ2-3|.|TRBV7-6
CASSLAVAGEETDTQYF
>TRBJ2-1|.|TRBV7-9
CASSSGLAGTNEQFF
>TRBJ1-2|.|TRBV29-1
CSARTRAESNYGYTF
>TRBJ1-3|.|TRBV25-1
CASRTDSGNTIYF
>TRBJ1-2|.|TRBV12-3/TRBV12-4
CASSLNAGTYYGYTF
>TRBJ2-1|.|TRBV6-5
CASTLTTSYYNEQFF
>TRBJ2-7|.|TRBV7-2
CASSLGLAAYEQYF
>TRBJ2-7|.|TRBV28
CASSLFGTGYQQYF
>TRBJ1-1|.|TRBV20-1
CSAPDTGNTEAFF
>TRBJ2-1|.|TRBV9
CASSPVAGGPLNEQFF
>TRBJ2-5|.|TRBV7-8
CASSLSYRAEQETQYF
>TRBJ2-7|.|TRBV14
CASSQEPTGGDEQYF
>TRBJ1-1|.|TRBV15
CATSEGRYTEAFF
>TRBJ2-2|.|TRBV7-6
CASSLAVDSRDTGELFF
>TRBJ1-1|.|TRBV10-3
CAISEVQGMNTEAFF
>TRBJ1-1|.|TRBV5-1
CASSLTGRNTEAFF
>TRBJ2-7|medium-sized|TRBV2
CASKIATFYEQYF
>TRBJ2-3|.|TRBV5-1
CASSLLGLPDTQYF
>TRBJ2-2|.|TRBV4-3
CASSQGFGIMGTGELFF
>TRBJ1-4|.|TRBV14
CASSQQVAGGNEKLFF